A selection of T cell receptor beta chains follows, all from one sample in a study of CD8 T cells in ankylosing spondylitis. TCRdb called the 5' RACE reads again in MiXCR, with one record for every CDR3 protein. The top ten hold just under 30% of the sample, which has under 200,000 distinct CDR3 sequences, 11% seen once. Sequences were obtained from blood, either unsorted or a sorted T cell fraction (not recorded which). All receptors come from a male donor with ankylosing spondylitis or in good health (not recorded which). CDR3s include the opening cysteine and the closing phenylalanine or tryptophan. D genes are given only for firm matches. Clone size, where shown, is once, few, many, or a class for clones that have expanded.

TRBJ2-1,.,TRBD2,TRBV6-4,TGTGCCAGCAGTGTGGGCAGCGGGGGTTACAATGAGCAGTTCTTC,CASSVGSGGYNEQFF
TRBJ2-1,many,TRBD2,TRBV30,TGTGCCTGGAGCCCGGGACTAGGTCTCAATGAGCAGTTCTTC,CAWSPGLGLNEQFF
TRBJ2-7,.,TRBD2,TRBV28,TGTGCCAGCACCCCGGCACTAGCGGTCTACGAGCAGTACTTC,CASTPALAVYEQYF
TRBJ2-7,few,.,TRBV11-1,TGTGCCAGCAGCTCCGGACAGATACTCTACGAGCAGTACTTC,CASSSGQILYEQYF
TRBJ1-2,many,.,TRBV6-1,TGTGCCAGCAGTCGGGACGGGAGCTATGGCTACACCTTC,CASSRDGSYGYTF
TRBJ1-5,many,.,TRBV15,TGTGCCACCAGCAAGCAGGGGAGCAATCAGCCCCAGCATTTT,CATSKQGSNQPQHF
TRBJ1-2,many,.,TRBV27,TGTGCCAGCAGGCCTAATTTAGGGGGCTACACCTTC,CASRPNLGGYTF
TRBJ1-5,few,TRBD1,TRBV7-2,TGTGCCAGCAGCCCCGGACAGGGGCCATTTTATCAGCCCCAGCATTTT,CASSPGQGPFYQPQHF
TRBJ1-3,.,.,TRBV10-3,TGTGCCATCAGTCCAGGGGTCTCTGGAAACACCATATATTTT,CAISPGVSGNTIYF
TRBJ1-6,few,.,TRBV18,TGTGCCAGCTCACGAGAAAATTCACCCCTCCACTTT,CASSRENSPLHF
TRBJ1-1,many,TRBD1,TRBV20-1,TGCAGTGCTAGATCCCGAGCGGGACAGGGGGCGGGGGAAGCTTTCTTT,CSARSRAGQGAGEAFF
TRBJ2-2,few,.,TRBV11-1,TGTGCCAGCAGCCCGGATTTCACCGGGGAGCTGTTTTTT,CASSPDFTGELFF
TRBJ2-7,many,TRBD1,TRBV5-1,TGCGCCAGCAGTACTCCCCGGGACAGGAACTACGAGCAGTACTTC,CASSTPRDRNYEQYF
TRBJ2-5,many,TRBD1,TRBV6-2/TRBV6-3,TGTGCCAGCAGCCCGGACAGGGCGTTAGAGACCCAGTACTTC,CASSPDRALETQYF
TRBJ1-6,many,TRBD1,TRBV6-5,TGTGCCAGCAGTTACTTCGGACAGGCTAATTCACCCCTCCACTTT,CASSYFGQANSPLHF
TRBJ2-1,.,TRBD2,TRBV20-1,TGCAGTGCTAGAGATTACTTAGCGGGAGTTTCGAATGAGCAGTTCTTC,CSARDYLAGVSNEQFF
TRBJ2-1,few,TRBD2,TRBV11-2,TGTGCCAGCAGCTTAGATTGGGCGGGGGGGGCCTACAATGAGCAGTTCTTC,CASSLDWAGGAYNEQFF
TRBJ1-1,many,.,TRBV20-1,TGCAGTGCTAGATTCCCGTTGGGGGACACTGAAGCTTTCTTT,CSARFPLGDTEAFF
TRBJ1-5,many,.,TRBV20-1,TGCAGTGCTAGAGGACAGGACAATCAGCCCCAGCATTTT,CSARGQDNQPQHF
TRBJ2-2,many,TRBD1,TRBV9,TGTGCCAGCAGCCTGACAGGGTCGAACACCGGGGAGCTGTTTTTT,CASSLTGSNTGELFF
TRBJ1-2,many,TRBD1,TRBV6-2/TRBV6-3,TGTGCCAGCAGACCGCCGGGACAGGGAACCGGCTACACCTTC,CASRPPGQGTGYTF
TRBJ2-7,many,.,TRBV28,TGTGCCAGCAGGGGTAGCTACGAGCAGTACTTC,CASRGSYEQYF
TRBJ2-7,few,.,TRBV7-2,TGTGCCAGCAGCCCACTAGTAGGTAGCGGAACCTACGAGCAGTACTTC,CASSPLVGSGTYEQYF
TRBJ2-5,few,.,TRBV12-3/TRBV12-4,TGTGGAACGGGACAATCGCCAGAGACCCAGTACTTC,CGTGQSPETQYF
TRBJ1-1,.,TRBD1,TRBV11-3,TGTGCCAGCAGCACCCACAGGGGGGGAGTGACTGAAGCTTTCTTT,CASSTHRGGVTEAFF
TRBJ1-4,many,.,TRBV11-2,TGTGCCAGCAGCTCGATGAGGACGGGTGAAAAACTGTTTTTT,CASSSMRTGEKLFF
TRBJ2-2,many,TRBD2,TRBV12-3/TRBV12-4,TGTGCCAGCAGTCGAGCTAGCGGGAACACCGGGGAGCTGTTTTTT,CASSRASGNTGELFF
TRBJ2-1,.,.,TRBV11-3,TGTGCCAGCAGCTCTGCCAATTACAATGAGCAGTTCTTC,CASSSANYNEQFF
TRBJ1-2,many,.,TRBV5-5,TGTGCCAGCAGCTTAAACAGCCTATCTAACTATGGCTACACCTTC,CASSLNSLSNYGYTF
TRBJ2-1,many,TRBD2,TRBV3-1,TGTGCCAGCAGCCAAGTGTCCGGGGGGTCGGAACACAATGAGCAGTTCTTC,CASSQVSGGSEHNEQFF
TRBJ2-1,many,.,TRBV19,TGTGCCAGCAGCGTATCCGGGACCTACAATGAGCAGTTCTTC,CASSVSGTYNEQFF
TRBJ2-2,many,TRBD2,TRBV24-1,TGTGCCACCAGTGATCCCGCGGGGGGGACTCCCACCGGGGAGCTGTTTTTT,CATSDPAGGTPTGELFF
TRBJ1-6,many,.,TRBV27,TGTGCCAGCAGTTTATCAGCAGGGACCCCCTCACCCCTCCACTTT,CASSLSAGTPSPLHF
TRBJ1-4,many,TRBD1,TRBV28,TGTGCCAGCAGTGTAGAAGGTTTGCGGACAGGGCCGTTTTTT,CASSVEGLRTGPFF
TRBJ2-1,few,.,TRBV6-5,TGTGCCAGCAGTTACCGGGGCCCCTACAATGAGCAGTTCTTC,CASSYRGPYNEQFF
TRBJ2-1,.,.,TRBV5-1,TGCGCCAGCAGCTTGGGCGGACCCTCCTACAATGAGCAGTTCTTC,CASSLGGPSYNEQFF
TRBJ2-3,many,.,TRBV25-1,TGTGCCAGCAGTTCAGGGGTCACAGATACGCAGTATTTT,CASSSGVTDTQYF
TRBJ2-2,once,.,TRBV5-1,TGCGCCAGCAGCTCCCTTAGGCGGAGCACCGGGGAGCTGTTTTTT,CASSSLRRSTGELFF